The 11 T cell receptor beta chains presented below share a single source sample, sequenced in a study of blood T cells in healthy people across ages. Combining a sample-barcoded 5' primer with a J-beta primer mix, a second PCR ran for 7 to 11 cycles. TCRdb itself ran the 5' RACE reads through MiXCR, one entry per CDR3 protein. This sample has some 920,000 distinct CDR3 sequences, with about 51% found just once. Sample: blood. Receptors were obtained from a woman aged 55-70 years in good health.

The chain's CDR3 is CASSLSREPYEQYF. The CDR3 coding sequence is TGTGCCAGCAGTTTATCAAGGGAGCCCTACGAGCAGTACTTC. The gene calls are TRBV28 and TRBJ2-7, with D possibly TRBD2 on 5 matching bases. Germline CDR1 is MDHEN and CDR2 is SYDVKM. V was pared by 1 base and J by 2 bases, with 9 bases between. The CDR3 sequence is 14 residues long.

In DNA form, the CDR3 reads TGTGCCAGCAGCTTGGGCCCGCGGGGGACAGATACGCAGTATTTT. Translating it yields CASSLGPRGTDTQYF. The chain is built from TRBV11-2 and TRBJ2-3, with 7 bases that match TRBD2. V shed 3 bases, J shed 3 bases, and the junction held 6 bases outside the gene matches. The CDR3 contains 15 residues. CDR1 is SGHAT and CDR2 is FQNNGV in the germline V gene.

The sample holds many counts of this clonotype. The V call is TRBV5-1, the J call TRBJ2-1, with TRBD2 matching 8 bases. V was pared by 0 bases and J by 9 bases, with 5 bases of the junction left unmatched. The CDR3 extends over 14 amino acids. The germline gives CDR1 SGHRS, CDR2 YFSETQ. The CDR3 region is CASSLGLATGEQFF. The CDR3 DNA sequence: TGCGCCAGCAGCTTGGGACTAGCGACGGGTGAGCAGTTCTTC.

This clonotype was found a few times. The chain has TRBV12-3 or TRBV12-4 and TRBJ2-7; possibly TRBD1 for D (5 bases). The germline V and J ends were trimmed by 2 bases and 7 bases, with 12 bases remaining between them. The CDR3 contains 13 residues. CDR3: CASSLLNGAEQYF. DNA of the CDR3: TGTGCCAGCAGTTTACTTAATGGGGCGGAGCAGTACTTC.

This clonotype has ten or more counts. Written as DNA, the CDR3 is TGTGCCAGCACTGGAGGGTTCCACACAGATACGCAGTATTTT. Residues: CASTGGFHTDTQYF. The chain has TRBV28 and TRBJ2-3; D may be TRBD2 (6 bases). The CDR3 has 14 residues. Germline CDR1 and CDR2: MDHEN and SYDVKM. V gave up 7 bases and J gave up 2 bases, with 13 bases separating them.

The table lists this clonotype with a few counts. CDR3 in amino acids: CASRIMGKFSGHSGTKNIQYF. CDR3 DNA: TGTGCCAGCAGAATTATGGGGAAATTCTCAGGCCATTCGGGGACCAAAAACATTCAGTACTTC. This chain links TRBV6-1 with TRBJ2-4, with D tentatively TRBD2 (5 bases). CDR3 length: 21 amino acids. Trimming pared 6 bases from V and 2 bases from J, leaving 32 bases between. Germline assignment: CDR1 MNHNS and CDR2 SASEGT.

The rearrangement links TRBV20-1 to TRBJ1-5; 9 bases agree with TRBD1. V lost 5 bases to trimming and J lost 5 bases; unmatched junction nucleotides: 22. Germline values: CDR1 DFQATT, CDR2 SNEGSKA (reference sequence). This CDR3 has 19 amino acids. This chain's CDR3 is CSASQVRTGVWRHDQPQHF. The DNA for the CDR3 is TGCAGTGCTTCCCAAGTCCGGACAGGGGTTTGGCGTCATGATCAGCCCCAGCATTTT.

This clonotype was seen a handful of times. CDR3 sequence: CASSSSGTDRSAQYF. In nucleotides, the CDR3 is TGTGCCAGCAGCTCCTCCGGGACTGACAGGTCGGCCCAGTACTTC. This chain joins TRBV7-2 and TRBJ2-5; D may match TRBD1 or TRBD2 (6 bases each). The germline gives CDR1 SGHTA, CDR2 FQGNSA. Trimming took off 4 bases at V and 9 bases at J, with 21 bases between the two ends. The CDR3 contains 15 residues.

The CDR3 here is CASSQDRQARTQYF. The CDR3 coding sequence is TGTGCCAGCAGCCAAGATCGTCAGGCGAGAACCCAGTACTTC. The chain combines TRBV3-1 with TRBJ2-5; D unclear. V was shortened by 0 bases and J by 8 bases, with 13 bases between the two germline ends. This CDR3 comprises 14 residues. CDR1 LGHDT and CDR2 YNNKEL come from the germline V gene (reference sequence).

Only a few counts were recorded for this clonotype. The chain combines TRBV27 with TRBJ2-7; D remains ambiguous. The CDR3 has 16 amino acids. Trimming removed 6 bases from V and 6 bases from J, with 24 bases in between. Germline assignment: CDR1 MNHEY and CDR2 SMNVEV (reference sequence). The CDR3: CASSQDPNRYSTEQYF. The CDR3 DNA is TGTGCCAGCAGCCAAGACCCTAACCGATACTCCACCGAGCAGTACTTC.

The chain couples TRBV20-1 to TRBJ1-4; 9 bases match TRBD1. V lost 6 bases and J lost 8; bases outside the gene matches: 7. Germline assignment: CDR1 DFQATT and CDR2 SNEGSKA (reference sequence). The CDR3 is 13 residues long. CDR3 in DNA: TGCAGTGCCGGGGACAGGGTGGGGGAAAAACTGTTTTTT. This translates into CSAGDRVGEKLFF.